This T cell receptor (beta chain) is from a study of CD8 T cells in ankylosing spondylitis. Trimming removed 0 bases from V and 7 bases from J, with 10 bases in between. Germline lookup yields CDR1 LGHNA and CDR2 YNFKEQ. CDR3 length equals 14 residues. Worth noting for this clonotype: Its antigen is undetermined.

Molecular-barcoded quantitative 5'-RACE produced these TCR beta libraries. MiXCR was run by TCRdb on the 5' RACE reads, yielding one entry per CDR3 protein. The sample yields around 450,000 distinct CDR3 sequences, 25% to 30% seen once. General study results and limits: What appeared characteristic of ankylosing spondylitis blood was a TCR beta motif of 7 or 8 highly homologous variants.

Sequences were obtained from blood, either unsorted or a sorted T cell fraction (not recorded which). The rearrangement joins TRBV4-2 to TRBJ2-4; D may be TRBD1 or TRBD2 (5 bases each). The clonotype was recovered from a male donor with ankylosing spondylitis. Written as DNA, the CDR3 is TGTGCCAGCAGCCAAGACGCCCGGGACAACATTCAGTACTTC. Translated, it gives CASSQDARDNIQYF.